This entry is about one TCR beta chain. Its specificity is unknown. The source of the sample is a study of a mutant IDH1 vaccine in newly diagnosed glioma. Study at large: At week 47 came visit V13, while visit V12 had come at week 35.

The time point is: week 47, end of study. It was 300 ug of mutant IDH1 20-mer peptide that made up each vaccine dose, given with topical imiquimod. The assay was immunoSEQ multiplex PCR, and TCRdb's table has in-frame clones only and misses some. The sample yields over 30,000 clones, around nine tenths seen once. J lost 2 bases, V lost 0 bases, and 6 bases had no gene match. Germline CDR1 SGHRS, CDR2 YFSETQ. The CDR3 loop spans 16 amino acids. The sequence came from a middle-aged woman with glioma. This specimen was PBMCs, taken from a glioma patient whose treatment included an IDH1 peptide vaccine. The rearrangement joins TRBV5-1 to TRBJ2-7; 9 nucleotides match TRBD1. The CDR3 is CASSLVAGTGTYEQYF. The CDR3 DNA sequence: TGCGCCAGCAGCTTGGTCGCCGGGACAGGGACCTACGAGCAGTACTTC.